This T cell receptor beta chain was captured in a study of CD8 T cells in Susac syndrome. Roughly 0.5 to 1 ug RNA was reverse transcribed with random hexamers. A single record per CDR3 protein comes from TCRdb applying MiXCR to the immunoSEQ multiplex PCR reads. The table has about 120,000 distinct CDR3 sequences, just over 95% seen once. This clonotype was detected once. The receptor comes from a human donor with Susac syndrome. The sample taken for sequencing was CD4+ T cells from PBMCs.

DNA for the CDR3: TGTGCCAGCAGGGTACTACTGGGGGACCCTAAGTTCTTC. Translation: CASRVLLGDPKFF. This chain uses TRBV28 with TRBJ2-1, with D perhaps assigned TRBD1 or TRBD2 (5 bases each). This CDR3 contains 13 residues. V was trimmed by 6 bases and J by 14 bases, leaving 20 bases between them. CDR1 and CDR2 (germline): MDHEN, SYDVKM.